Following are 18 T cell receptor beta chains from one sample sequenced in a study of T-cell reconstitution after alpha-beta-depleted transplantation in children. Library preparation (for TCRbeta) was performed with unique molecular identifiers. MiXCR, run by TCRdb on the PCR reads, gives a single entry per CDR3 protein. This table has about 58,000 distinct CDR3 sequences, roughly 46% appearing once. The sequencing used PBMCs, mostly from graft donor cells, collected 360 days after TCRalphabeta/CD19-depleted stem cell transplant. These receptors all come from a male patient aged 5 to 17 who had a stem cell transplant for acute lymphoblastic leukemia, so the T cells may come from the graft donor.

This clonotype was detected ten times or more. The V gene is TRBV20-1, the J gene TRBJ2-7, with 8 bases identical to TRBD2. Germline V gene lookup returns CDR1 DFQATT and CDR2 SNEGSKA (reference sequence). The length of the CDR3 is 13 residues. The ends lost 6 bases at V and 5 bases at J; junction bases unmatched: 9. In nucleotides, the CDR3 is TGCAGTGCCCCCCCGGGAGGGATTGACGAGCAGTACTTC. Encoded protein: CSAPPGGIDEQYF.

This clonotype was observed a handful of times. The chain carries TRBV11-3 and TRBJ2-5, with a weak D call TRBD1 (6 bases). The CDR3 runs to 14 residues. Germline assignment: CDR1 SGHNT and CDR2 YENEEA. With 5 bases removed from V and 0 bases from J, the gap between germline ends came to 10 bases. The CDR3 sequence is CASSLRQDQETQYF. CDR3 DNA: TGTGCCAGCAGCCTCCGACAGGACCAAGAGACCCAGTACTTC.

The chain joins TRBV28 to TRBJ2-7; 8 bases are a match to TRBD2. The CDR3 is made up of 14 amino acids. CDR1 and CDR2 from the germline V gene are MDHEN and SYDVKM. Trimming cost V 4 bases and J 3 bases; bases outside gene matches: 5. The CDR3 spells CASSSGTRFYEQYF. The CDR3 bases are TGTGCCAGCAGTTCCGGGACTAGATTCTACGAGCAGTACTTC.

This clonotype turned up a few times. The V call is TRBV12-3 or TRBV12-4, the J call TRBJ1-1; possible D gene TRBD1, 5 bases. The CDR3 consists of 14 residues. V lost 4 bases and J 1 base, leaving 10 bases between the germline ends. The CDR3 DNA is TGTGCCAGCAGTTCGACAGCCGGGAACACTGAAGCTTTCTTT. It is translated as CASSSTAGNTEAFF.

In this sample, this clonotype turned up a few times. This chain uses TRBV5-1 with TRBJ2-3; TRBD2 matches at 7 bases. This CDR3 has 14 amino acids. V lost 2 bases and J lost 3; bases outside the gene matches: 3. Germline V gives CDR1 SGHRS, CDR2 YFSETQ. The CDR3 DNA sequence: TGCGCCAGCAGCTTCGGACTAGTGACAGATACGCAGTATTTT. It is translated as CASSFGLVTDTQYF.

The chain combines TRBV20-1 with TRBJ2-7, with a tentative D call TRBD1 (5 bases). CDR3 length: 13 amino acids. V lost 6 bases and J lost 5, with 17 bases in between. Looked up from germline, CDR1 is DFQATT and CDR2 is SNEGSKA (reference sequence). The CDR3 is CSAARLGVNEQYF. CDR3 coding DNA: TGCAGTGCGGCGCGTCTAGGGGTAAACGAGCAGTACTTC.

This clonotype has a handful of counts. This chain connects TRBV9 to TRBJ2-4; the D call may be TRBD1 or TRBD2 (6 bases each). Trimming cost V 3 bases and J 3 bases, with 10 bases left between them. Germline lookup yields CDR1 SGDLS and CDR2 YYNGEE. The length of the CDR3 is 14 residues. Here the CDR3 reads CASSGGGSKNIQYF. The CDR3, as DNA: TGTGCCAGCAGCGGAGGGGGGAGCAAAAACATTCAGTACTTC.

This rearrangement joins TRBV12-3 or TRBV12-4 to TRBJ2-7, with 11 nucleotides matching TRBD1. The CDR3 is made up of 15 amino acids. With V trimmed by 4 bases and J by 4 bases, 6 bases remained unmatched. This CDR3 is CASSSRDRGKYEQYF. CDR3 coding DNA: TGTGCCAGCAGTTCCCGGGACAGGGGGAAGTACGAGCAGTACTTC.

DNA of the CDR3: TGTGCCAGTCGCGGGGCTGTCAACACCGGGGAGCTGTTTTTT. Residues: CASRGAVNTGELFF. This chain links TRBV28 with TRBJ2-2, with D maybe TRBD2 (6 bases). V dropped 9 bases and J dropped 2 bases, with 13 bases sitting between them. Germline lookup yields CDR1 MDHEN and CDR2 SYDVKM. The CDR3 is made up of 14 amino acids.

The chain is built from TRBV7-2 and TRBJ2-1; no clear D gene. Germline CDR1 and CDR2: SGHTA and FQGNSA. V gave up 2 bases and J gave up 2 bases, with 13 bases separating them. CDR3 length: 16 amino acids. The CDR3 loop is CASSLYSFTTYNEQFF. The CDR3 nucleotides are TGTGCCAGCAGCTTATACAGCTTTACCACCTACAATGAGCAGTTCTTC.

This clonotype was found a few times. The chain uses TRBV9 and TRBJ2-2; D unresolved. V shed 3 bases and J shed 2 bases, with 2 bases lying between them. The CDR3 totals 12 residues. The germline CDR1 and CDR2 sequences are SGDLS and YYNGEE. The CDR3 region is CASSANTGELFF. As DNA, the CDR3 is TGTGCCAGCAGCGCCAACACCGGGGAGCTGTTTTTT. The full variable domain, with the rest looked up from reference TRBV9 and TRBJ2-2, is DSGVTQTPKHLITATGQRVTLRCSPRSGDLSVYWYQQSLDQGLQFLIQYYNGEERAKGNILERFSAQQFPDLHSELNLSSLELGDSALYFCASSANTGELFFGEGSRLTVL.

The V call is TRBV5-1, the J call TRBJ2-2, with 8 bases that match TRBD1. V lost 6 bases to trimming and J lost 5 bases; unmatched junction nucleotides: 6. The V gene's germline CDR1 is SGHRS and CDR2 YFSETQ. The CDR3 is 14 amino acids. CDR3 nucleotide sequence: TGCGCCAGCACCAGCAGGGGGCCGACCGGGGAGCTGTTTTTT. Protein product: CASTSRGPTGELFF.

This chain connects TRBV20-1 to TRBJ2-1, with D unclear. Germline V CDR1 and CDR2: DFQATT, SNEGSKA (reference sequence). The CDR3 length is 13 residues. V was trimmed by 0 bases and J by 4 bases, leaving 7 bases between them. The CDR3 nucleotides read TGCAGTGCTAGAGATGGGCAATACAATGAGCAGTTCTTC. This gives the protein CSARDGQYNEQFF.

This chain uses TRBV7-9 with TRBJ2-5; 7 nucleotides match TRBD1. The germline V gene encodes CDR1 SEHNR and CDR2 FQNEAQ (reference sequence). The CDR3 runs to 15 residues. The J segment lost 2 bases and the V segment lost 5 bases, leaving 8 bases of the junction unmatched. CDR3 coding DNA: TGTGCCAGCAGCGTCGTGGCAGGGGGTCAAGAGACCCAGTACTTC. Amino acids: CASSVVAGGQETQYF. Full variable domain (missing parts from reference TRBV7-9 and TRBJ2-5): DTGVSQNPRHKITKRGQNVTFRCDPISEHNRLYWYRQTLGQGPEFLTYFQNEAQLEKSRLLSDRFSAERPKGSFSTLEIQRTEQGDSAMYLCASSVVAGGQETQYFGPGTRLLVL.

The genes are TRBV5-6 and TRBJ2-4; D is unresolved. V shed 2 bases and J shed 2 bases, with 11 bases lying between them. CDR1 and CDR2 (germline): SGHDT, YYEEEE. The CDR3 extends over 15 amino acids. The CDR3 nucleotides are TGTGCCAGCAGCTTCACTCGGCAGTCCAAAAACATTCAGTACTTC. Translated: CASSFTRQSKNIQYF.

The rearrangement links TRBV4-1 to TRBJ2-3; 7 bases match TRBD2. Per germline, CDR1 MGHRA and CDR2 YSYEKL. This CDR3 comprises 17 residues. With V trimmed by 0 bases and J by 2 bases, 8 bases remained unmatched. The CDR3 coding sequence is TGCGCCAGCAGCCAAGAGGCAGCTAGCGGTAACACAGATACGCAGTATTTT. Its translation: CASSQEAASGNTDTQYF.

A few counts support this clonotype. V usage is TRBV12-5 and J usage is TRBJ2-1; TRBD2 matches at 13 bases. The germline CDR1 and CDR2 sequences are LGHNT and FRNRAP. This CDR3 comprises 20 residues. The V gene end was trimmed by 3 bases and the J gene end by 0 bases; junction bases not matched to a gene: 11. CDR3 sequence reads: CASGFGWGLAGLSSYNEQFF. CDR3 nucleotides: TGTGCTAGTGGTTTCGGCTGGGGACTAGCGGGGCTGAGCTCCTACAATGAGCAGTTCTTC.

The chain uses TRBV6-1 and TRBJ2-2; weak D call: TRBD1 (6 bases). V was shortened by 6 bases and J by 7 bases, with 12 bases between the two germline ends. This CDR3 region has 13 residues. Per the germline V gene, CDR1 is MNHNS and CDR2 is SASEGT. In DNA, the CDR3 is TGTGCCAGCAGGAATACAGGGCGCGGGGAGCTGTTTTTT. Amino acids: CASRNTGRGELFF.